One sample yielded the 14 T cell receptor beta chains listed below, sequenced in a study of T cell repertoires in cytomegalovirus infection. Using its own MiXCR run on the reads, TCRdb lists one record per CDR3 protein. The sample holds around 120,000 distinct CDR3 sequences, 20% to 30% seen once. Their cognate antigens are unknown. Sequenced: PBMCs, sequenced either directly or after in vitro stimulation (not recorded which). Receptor source: a human donor in good health (CMV status not recorded). Some clones in this sample may be carry-over from other donors' samples.

V usage is TRBV10-3 and J usage is TRBJ2-7; the D gene is possibly TRBD2 (6 bases). CDR3 length: 14 amino acids. V lost 6 bases to trimming and J lost 4 bases, with 16 bases between them. The germline V gene has CDR1 ENHRY and CDR2 SYGVKD. This CDR3 reads CAIRPTGDKYEQYV. DNA of the CDR3: TGTGCCATCAGGCCCACGGGAGATAAGTACGAGCAGTACGTC.

This clonotype appeared a few times. This CDR3 is CAISDPTSGESSYEQYF. The CDR3 DNA reads as TGTGCCATCAGTGACCCCACTAGCGGGGAAAGCTCCTACGAGCAGTACTTC. J is TRBJ2-7 and V is TRBV10-3; 10 bases line up with TRBD2. After removal of 3 bases from V and 0 bases from J, the junction contained 8 bases not matched to a gene. The CDR3 is 17 amino acids. Germline CDR1 reads ENHRY; CDR2 reads SYGVKD.

This clonotype was seen a handful of times. The V call is TRBV2, the J call TRBJ2-2; 11 bases line up with TRBD2. The CDR3 covers 16 residues. Germline values: CDR1 SNHLY, CDR2 FYNNEI. J was trimmed by 6 bases and V by 6 bases; bases with no gene match: 9. CDR3: CASRVTSGSSPGELFF. In nucleotides, the CDR3 is TGTGCCAGCAGGGTTACTAGCGGGAGTAGCCCCGGGGAGCTGTTTTTT.

This clonotype was counted at least ten times. The V and J genes are TRBV7-2 and TRBJ2-3; a weak D match, TRBD2 (6 bases). The CDR3 extends over 16 amino acids. Germline-derived CDR1 and CDR2 are SGHTA and FQGNSA. The V end lost 5 bases, the J end lost 0 bases, and 15 bases lay between the germline ends. CDR3 in DNA: TGTGCCAGCAGCCGCCCTATCGGGACTAGCACAGATACGCAGTATTTT. This encodes CASSRPIGTSTDTQYF.

This clonotype was recorded a few times. The chain recombines TRBV4-1 with TRBJ2-3, with 14 bases that match TRBD2. Germline V CDR1 and CDR2: MGHRA, YSYEKL. Trimming removed 3 bases from V and 5 bases from J; junction bases left unmatched: 4. The CDR3 runs to 16 residues. Here the CDR3 reads CASSQGLAGVVDTQYF. Written as DNA, the CDR3 is TGCGCCAGCAGCCAGGGACTAGCGGGAGTGGTAGATACGCAGTATTTT.

This clonotype was counted only a few times. The chain carries TRBV7-6 and TRBJ2-7, with D uncertain. The V end was cut by 2 bases, the J end by 7 bases, with 9 bases between. The CDR3 length is 12 residues. Germline V lookup: CDR1 SGHVS, CDR2 FNYEAQ. The CDR3 here is CASSLIAREQYF. For the CDR3, the DNA is TGTGCCAGCAGCTTAATAGCACGTGAGCAGTACTTC.

Only a few counts were recorded for this clonotype. The chain links TRBV12-3 or TRBV12-4 to TRBJ1-1; 7 positions match TRBD1. CDR3 length: 14 residues. V gave up 3 bases and J gave up 5 bases; unmatched junction bases: 6. CDR3 amino acids: CASSLTGRETEAFF. The CDR3 DNA sequence: TGTGCCAGCAGTTTGACAGGGAGGGAAACTGAAGCTTTCTTT.

This clonotype was seen repeatedly, ten times or more. This chain uses TRBV15 with TRBJ2-5, with TRBD1 matching over 11 bases. This CDR3 has 17 amino acids. CDR1 is LNHNV and CDR2 is YYDKDF in the germline V gene (reference sequence). V shed 3 bases, J shed 4 bases, and the junction held 10 bases outside the gene matches. The CDR3 is CATSRAGQGARRETQYF. Written as DNA, the CDR3 is TGTGCCACCAGCAGGGCCGGACAGGGGGCGCGCCGAGAGACCCAGTACTTC.

The chain links TRBV28 to TRBJ1-1; 8 bases agree with TRBD1. Unmatched junction bases numbered 4, after V lost 7 bases and J lost 0 bases. CDR3 size: 14 residues. CDR1 is MDHEN and CDR2 is SYDVKM in the germline V gene. DNA of the CDR3: TGTGCCAGCATCAAGGGACAGGTGAACACTGAAGCTTTCTTT. This translates into CASIKGQVNTEAFF.

This clonotype appeared a few times. The chain combines TRBV6-6 with TRBJ1-2; 10 bases match TRBD1. Germline loops: CDR1 MNHNY, CDR2 SVGAGI (reference sequence). This CDR3 has 17 residues. The junction had 13 bases not matched to a gene; V was cut back by 5 bases and J by 4 bases. CDR3 DNA: TGTGCCAGCAGTCGAAGGGACAGGGGCCCGAGTTCCTATGGCTACACCTTC. It yields the protein CASSRRDRGPSSYGYTF.

This clonotype was observed a few times. The chain is built from TRBV27 and TRBJ2-2; possibly TRBD1 for D (6 bases). Germline values: CDR1 MNHEY, CDR2 SMNVEV (reference sequence). Trimming pared 6 bases from V and 6 bases from J, leaving 20 bases between. The CDR3 contains 16 residues. For the CDR3, the DNA is TGTGCCAGCAGCCCCGCCGGGACAAGCACCTCCGGGGAGCTGTTTTTT. Its translation is CASSPAGTSTSGELFF.

This clonotype was counted between two and nine times. The rearrangement uses TRBV19 and TRBJ2-1; 7 bases match TRBD2. V shed 3 bases and J 3 bases; nucleotides not matched to a gene: 8. The CDR3 runs to 16 residues. Germline V gives CDR1 LNHDA, CDR2 SQIVND (reference sequence). CDR3 sequence: CASSIGLAESYNEQFF. For the CDR3, the DNA is TGTGCCAGTAGTATCGGTCTAGCGGAAAGCTACAATGAGCAGTTCTTC.

This clonotype was recorded at least ten times. The rearrangement links TRBV7-2 to TRBJ2-5; maybe TRBD2 (7 bases). Trimming shortened V by 5 bases and J by 4 bases, and 17 bases separated the two germline ends. The germline gives CDR1 SGHTA, CDR2 FQGNSA. CDR3 length: 15 residues. The CDR3 region is CASSLGGGGGETQYF. Written as DNA, the CDR3 is TGTGCCAGCAGCCTAGGAGGGGGAGGGGGAGAGACCCAGTACTTC. Based on the CDR3 plus reference TRBV7-2 and TRBJ2-5, the full variable domain is GAGVSQSPSNKVTEKGKDVELRCDPISGHTALYWYRQSLGQGLEFLIYFQGNSAPDKSGLPSDRFSAERTGGSVSTLTIQRTQQEDSAVYLCASSLGGGGGETQYFGPGTRLLVL.

Ten or more counts support this clonotype. The CDR3 region has the DNA TGTGCCAGCAGCAGCCGGACGGACTCCTACGAGCAGTACTTC. The encoded protein is CASSSRTDSYEQYF. The J gene is TRBJ2-7, the V gene TRBV11-2; no definite D call. In germline, CDR1 is SGHAT, CDR2 FQNNGV. Trimming left V 5 bases short and J 0 bases short, with 11 bases between. The CDR3 length is 14 residues.